The 6 T cell receptor beta chains given below trace back to one sample, sequenced in a study of blood T cell repertoires in COVID-19. Using immunoSEQ multiplex PCR, the repertoire was profiled, and TCRdb retains in-frame clones only, with some absent. In the table there are around 250,000 clones, 75% to 90% of which are singletons. Sequencing input: peripheral blood. The origin of the receptors is a man aged 30 to 39 who had recovered from COVID-19.

Remarks on this clone: The same CDR3 also results from other DNA sequences found in this sample. The V call is TRBV24-1, the J call TRBJ2-1; 8 nucleotides agree with TRBD2. This CDR3 is built from 13 residues. The V segment lost 2 bases and the J segment 7 bases; nucleotides outside the gene matches: 0. Germline assignment: CDR1 KGHDR and CDR2 SFDVKD. The CDR3 here is CATSDSGGNEQFF. The CDR3 DNA reads TGTGCCACCAGTGATTCGGGGGGGAATGAGCAGTTCTTC.

This clone has only one observation. The sample carries other DNA sequences with the same CDR3. This chain links TRBV29-1 with TRBJ1-3, with D possibly matching TRBD1 (6 bases). V was pared by 3 bases and J by 3 bases, with 6 bases between. Germline V gives CDR1 SQVTM, CDR2 ANQGSEA. This CDR3 has 12 amino acids. The CDR3 spells CSVDRGGNTIYF. In DNA, the CDR3 is TGCAGCGTTGACAGGGGTGGAAACACCATATATTTT.

This sequence joins TRBV3-1 (or the pseudogene TRBV3-2) and TRBJ2-1, with D tentatively TRBD1 (5 bases). The germline V and J ends were trimmed by 0 bases and 0 bases, with 9 bases remaining between them. In germline, CDR1 is LGHDT, CDR2 YNNKEL (reference sequence). CDR3 size: 16 residues. DNA of the CDR3: TGTGCCAGCAGCCAAGATGGGGCGAGCTCCTACAATGAGCAGTTCTTC. Translating it yields CASSQDGASSYNEQFF.

The chain has TRBV28 and TRBJ2-7; 14 bases align to TRBD2. This CDR3 is 17 amino acids long. CDR1 and CDR2 from the germline V gene are MDHEN and SYDVKM. The junction had 10 bases not matched to a gene; V was cut back by 6 bases and J by 3 bases. The CDR3, as DNA: TGTGCCAGCAGCTTCGGGACTAGCGGGGGCAGCCGCTACGAGCAGTACTTC. This translates into CASSFGTSGGSRYEQYF. Full variable domain (missing parts from reference TRBV28 and TRBJ2-7): DVKVTQSSRYLVKRTGEKVFLECVQDMDHENMFWYRQDPGLGLRLIYFSYDVKMKEKGDIPEGYSVSREKKERFSLILESASTNQTSMYLCASSFGTSGGSRYEQYFGPGTRLTVT.

CDR3 in amino acids: CASSQGDGGVMETQYF. The CDR3 nucleotides read TGCGCCAGCAGCCAAGGGGACGGGGGGGTGATGGAGACCCAGTACTTC. V usage is TRBV4-1 and J usage is TRBJ2-5; TRBD2 aligns across 8 bases. Germline-derived CDR1 and CDR2 are MGHRA and YSYEKL. CDR3 length equals 16 residues. The V gene end was trimmed by 1 base and the J gene end by 5 bases; junction bases not matched to a gene: 9.

The CDR3 DNA reads TGCGCCAGCAGCCTTACAGGCAGGCCTAACTATGGCTACACCTTC. This codes for CASSLTGRPNYGYTF. The gene calls are TRBV5-1 and TRBJ1-2; D might be TRBD1 (5 bases). CDR3 size: 15 residues. Trimming removed 4 bases at V and 0 bases at J, with 13 bases between. The germline gives CDR1 SGHRS, CDR2 YFSETQ. The entire variable domain, with the rest obtained from reference TRBV5-1 and TRBJ1-2, is as follows: KAGVTQTPRYLIKTRGQQVTLSCSPISGHRSVSWYQQTPGQGLQFLFEYFSETQRNKGNFPGRFSGRQFSNSRSEMNVSTLELGDSALYLCASSLTGRPNYGYTFGSGTRLTVV.